The 30 T cell receptor beta chains below come from one sample, sequenced in a study of cytomegalovirus exposure and HLA in healthy donors. Primers included in the PCR were 60 Vbeta and 13 Jbeta primers. Some clones are missing from TCRdb's copy, which holds only in-frame ones; the method was immunoSEQ multiplex PCR. The sample lists over 95,000 clones, roughly 80% seen once, with about 2.5% in the top ten. Sequenced input: PBMCs. These receptors came from a female donor in good health and CMV-seronegative.

V is TRBV10-3 and J is TRBJ2-1; tentative D call: TRBD2 (7 bases). Germline-derived CDR1 and CDR2 are ENHRY and SYGVKD. The CDR3 is 14 residues long. V lost 5 bases and J lost 8, with 16 bases in between. The CDR3 region has the DNA TGTGCCATCAGTTTCGGGGGGCTAGTTTATGAGCAGTTCTTC. Translated, it gives CAISFGGLVYEQFF.

This clone was seen a single time. The gene calls are TRBV7-2 and TRBJ2-2, with TRBD1 identical over 10 bases. J was trimmed by 5 bases and V by 1 base; bases with no gene match: 1. CDR3 length: 15 amino acids. The germline gives CDR1 SGHTA, CDR2 FQGNSA. CDR3 nucleotides: TGTGCCAGCAGCTTAGAGGGACAGGGGACCGGGGAGCTGTTTTTT. This sequence encodes CASSLEGQGTGELFF.

The rearrangement links TRBV28 to TRBJ2-7; no reliable D call. The V and J ends lost 6 bases and 7 bases respectively, with 7 bases between them. The CDR3 is 10 residues long. The V gene's germline CDR1 is MDHEN and CDR2 SYDVKM. The CDR3 sequence is CASSTLEQYF. As DNA, the CDR3 is TGTGCCAGCAGCACTCTGGAGCAGTACTTC.

The CDR3 sequence: CATSRAQGGNTEAFF. The CDR3 region has the DNA TGTGCCACCAGCAGAGCCCAAGGCGGGAACACTGAAGCTTTCTTT. This chain connects TRBV15 to TRBJ1-1; D is uncertain. The CDR3 has 15 residues. Trimming stripped 1 base from V and 1 base from J, with 10 bases between. Germline V gives CDR1 LNHNV, CDR2 YYDKDF (reference sequence).

The CDR3 region has the DNA TGTGCCTGGAGTGCGGACAGGGAGGCAACTAATGAAAAACTGTTTTTT. Protein product: CAWSADREATNEKLFF. V usage is TRBV30 and J usage is TRBJ1-4; TRBD1 agrees at 8 bases. V lost 1 base to trimming and J lost 0 bases; unmatched junction nucleotides: 4. Germline V gene data show CDR1 as GTSNPN and CDR2 as SVGIG (reference sequence). The CDR3 is 16 residues long.

The V call is TRBV6-4, the J call TRBJ1-2; D is unresolved. CDR1 MRHNA and CDR2 SNTAGT come from the germline V gene. The ends were cut back, 5 bases at V and 2 bases at J, with 12 bases in the middle. The length of the CDR3 is 14 residues. The CDR3 DNA is TGTGCCAGCAGTCGGAGCCCCGAAAACTATGGCTACACCTTC. Translation gives CASSRSPENYGYTF.

This chain links TRBV4-2 with TRBJ2-5; 7 bases map to TRBD2. The end of the DNA aligns better with TRBJ2-7, so the J call may be wrong. Germline lookup yields CDR1 LGHNA and CDR2 YNFKEQ. The CDR3 length is 15 residues. For the CDR3, the DNA is TGTGCCAGCAGTCCCTTGGGGAGCGGGGCCTACGAGCAGTACTTC. Protein sequence: CASSPLGSGAYEQYF.

V and J are TRBV27 and TRBJ1-2; D might be TRBD1 (6 bases). Deletions cut 6 bases from V and 8 bases from J, with 28 bases between. In germline, CDR1 is MNHEY, CDR2 SMNVEV (reference sequence). The CDR3 loop spans 17 amino acids. In nucleotides, the CDR3 is TGTGCCAGCAGCTTTCTGGGTTCCACAGGGCCTCCTATCGGCTACACCTTC. This codes for CASSFLGSTGPPIGYTF.

The sample holds one count of this clone. V is TRBV4-1 and J is TRBJ2-2; 8 nucleotides align to TRBD1. CDR1 MGHRA and CDR2 YSYEKL come from the germline V gene. The J segment lost 4 bases and the V segment lost 5 bases, leaving 6 bases of the junction unmatched. The CDR3 length is 15 residues. The CDR3 region has the DNA TGCGCCAGCAGCATAGGACAGGGTCTCACCGGGGAGCTGTTTTTT. Residues: CASSIGQGLTGELFF.

As DNA, the CDR3 is TGTGCCAGCAGCTTAGGGACTAGCGGGCGCACAGATACGCAGTATTTT. This translates into CASSLGTSGRTDTQYF. The chain uses TRBV7-3 and TRBJ2-3, with 12 bases aligning to TRBD2. Germline CDR1 reads SGHTA; CDR2 reads FQGTGA. Germline trimming cut 2 bases from V and 1 base from J; bases unmatched to any gene: 1. The CDR3 length is 16 residues.

The chain uses TRBV4-2 and TRBJ2-5, with a weak D call TRBD1 (6 bases). The CDR3 sequence is 18 residues long. Germline values: CDR1 LGHNA, CDR2 YNFKEQ. With 0 bases removed from V and 1 base from J, the gap between germline ends came to 18 bases. The CDR3 nucleotides are TGTGCCAGCAGCCAAGATACCCCCGCCTTGGGGGCCCAAGAGACCCAGTACTTC. It yields the protein CASSQDTPALGAQETQYF.

The rearrangement joins TRBV5-1 to TRBJ2-1; 11 bases fit TRBD2. Trimming removed 2 bases from V and 6 bases from J; junction bases left unmatched: 4. Germline CDR1 is SGHRS and CDR2 is YFSETQ. The length of the CDR3 is 15 residues. This CDR3 reads CASSLTSGGFNEQFF. The CDR3, as DNA: TGCGCCAGCAGCTTAACTAGCGGGGGATTCAATGAGCAGTTCTTC. Full variable domain (rest looked up from reference TRBV5-1 and TRBJ2-1): KAGVTQTPRYLIKTRGQQVTLSCSPISGHRSVSWYQQTPGQGLQFLFEYFSETQRNKGNFPGRFSGRQFSNSRSEMNVSTLELGDSALYLCASSLTSGGFNEQFFGPGTRLTVL.

The chain employs TRBV5-4 and TRBJ2-7; tentatively, D is TRBD2 (6 bases). V gave up 4 bases and J gave up 0 bases, with 17 bases separating them. The germline gives CDR1 SGHNT, CDR2 YYREEE (reference sequence). The CDR3 has 16 residues. The CDR3 sequence: CASSPGGAGNSYEQYF. The CDR3 coding sequence is TGTGCCAGCAGCCCCGGTGGGGCGGGGAACTCCTACGAGCAGTACTTC.

CDR3 protein: CAWSPGTGFYGYTF. The CDR3 nucleotides are TGTGCCTGGAGCCCCGGGACAGGGTTCTATGGCTACACCTTC. V and J are TRBV30 and TRBJ1-2; 9 bases align to TRBD1. Germline lookup yields CDR1 GTSNPN and CDR2 SVGIG (reference sequence). CDR3 length: 14 amino acids. Trimming removed 3 bases from V and 4 bases from J; junction bases left unmatched: 6. Full variable domain (outside the CDR3, taken from reference TRBV30 and TRBJ1-2): SQTIHQWPATLVQPVGSPLSLECTVEGTSNPNLYWYRQAAGRGLQLLFYSVGIGQISSEVPQNLSASRPQDRQFILSSKKLLLSDSGFYLCAWSPGTGFYGYTFGSGTRLTVV.

The chain carries TRBV5-6 and TRBJ1-2; no reliable D call. V shed 4 bases and J shed 13 bases, with 17 bases lying between them. Germline lookup yields CDR1 SGHDT and CDR2 YYEEEE. The CDR3 sequence is 12 residues long. CDR3 nucleotides: TGTGCCAGCAGCATCCTCCGCGGCGATTCCACCTTC. Translation: CASSILRGDSTF.

The table lists this clone with a few counts. The sample has other DNA sequences that encode this CDR3 too. V and J are TRBV7-2 and TRBJ1-1, with TRBD1 matching over 7 bases. Germline values: CDR1 SGHTA, CDR2 FQGNSA. This CDR3 region has 14 residues. V lost 3 bases to trimming and J lost 0 bases; unmatched junction nucleotides: 1. CDR3 bases: TGTGCCAGCAGCTTGGGACAGATGAACACTGAAGCTTTCTTT. Its protein product is CASSLGQMNTEAFF.

The chain joins TRBV7-9 to TRBJ1-6; the match to TRBD1 covers 7 bases. The length of the CDR3 is 17 residues. Germline CDR1 reads SEHNR; CDR2 reads FQNEAQ (reference sequence). V shed 10 bases, J shed 0 bases, and the junction held 12 bases outside the gene matches. The CDR3 is CATVAGGTSSYNSPLHF. The DNA for the CDR3 is TGTGCCACCGTAGCAGGGGGTACGAGCTCCTATAATTCACCCCTCCACTTT.

This clone was seen once. The J gene is TRBJ1-4, the V gene TRBV29-1, with 7 bases matching TRBD1. The CDR3 sequence is 16 residues long. Germline V gene data show CDR1 as SQVTM and CDR2 as ANQGSEA. The J segment lost 8 bases and the V segment lost 4 bases, leaving 16 bases of the junction unmatched. The CDR3 region has the DNA TGCAGCGTTGTTGGTAGAGCACCGGGACAGCACGAAAAACTGTTTTTT. It is translated as CSVVGRAPGQHEKLFF.

V is TRBV29-1 and J is TRBJ2-2, with 7 bases that match TRBD2. The CDR3 contains 13 residues. With V trimmed by 7 bases and J by 1 base, 3 bases remained unmatched. From germline, CDR1 is SQVTM and CDR2 ANQGSEA. This chain's CDR3 is CSGGGRNTGELFF. CDR3 coding DNA: TGCAGCGGCGGGGGAAGGAACACCGGGGAGCTGTTTTTT.

This chain joins TRBV5-6 and TRBJ2-2; D perhaps matches TRBD2 (6 bases). The length of the CDR3 is 17 residues. Germline assignment: CDR1 SGHDT and CDR2 YYEEEE. Trimming shortened V by 4 bases and J by 4 bases, and 20 bases separated the two germline ends. This CDR3 is CASSRMGTGDITGELFF. The CDR3 nucleotides read TGTGCCAGCAGCAGGATGGGGACGGGGGATATCACCGGGGAGCTGTTTTTT.

The chain couples TRBV30 to TRBJ1-1, with unresolved D. The V end lost 3 bases, the J end lost 6 bases, and 8 bases lay between the germline ends. The CDR3 runs to 11 residues. CDR1 is GTSNPN, CDR2 SVGIG, per germline (reference sequence). The CDR3 region is CAWSPSSEAFF. DNA of the CDR3: TGTGCCTGGAGCCCTTCCTCTGAAGCTTTCTTT.

This clone occurred a few times. This chain links TRBV6-1 with TRBJ2-6, with TRBD2 as a possible D gene (5 bases). Germline lookup yields CDR1 MNHNS and CDR2 SASEGT. There are 15 residues in the CDR3. V dropped 2 bases and J dropped 1 base, with 6 bases sitting between them. CDR3 coding DNA: TGTGCCAGCAGTGAACGGGATTCTGGGGCCAACGTCCTGACTTTC. It encodes CASSERDSGANVLTF.

This clone came up once. The rearrangement joins TRBV15 to TRBJ2-5, with D tentatively TRBD2 (6 bases). The CDR3 length is 14 residues. Trimming pared 1 base from V and 5 bases from J, leaving 11 bases between. The germline V gene has CDR1 LNHNV and CDR2 YYDKDF (reference sequence). CDR3 residues: CATSRVSGRETQYF. The CDR3 DNA reads as TGTGCCACCAGCAGAGTTTCAGGGAGGGAGACCCAGTACTTC.

The chain uses TRBV7-2 and TRBJ1-1; D ambiguous. Germline lookup yields CDR1 SGHTA and CDR2 FQGNSA. This CDR3 has 13 amino acids. V lost 6 bases to trimming and J lost 7 bases, with 15 bases between them. The CDR3 sequence: CASSYGGGYEAFF. The DNA of the CDR3 is TGTGCCAGCAGTTACGGCGGCGGATATGAAGCTTTCTTT.

This rearrangement joins TRBV5-1 to TRBJ1-2; 9 nucleotides match TRBD1. This CDR3 region has 15 residues. The germline CDR1 and CDR2 sequences are SGHRS and YFSETQ. The V gene end was trimmed by 3 bases and the J gene end by 4 bases; junction bases not matched to a gene: 7. In DNA, the CDR3 is TGCGCCAGCAGCTCCAACCCGGGACAGGGCTATGGCTACACCTTC. It translates to CASSSNPGQGYGYTF.

This rearrangement joins TRBV14 to TRBJ1-2, with D possibly TRBD1 on 5 matching bases. Trimming shortened V by 0 bases and J by 0 bases, and 11 bases separated the two germline ends. Germline V gene sequence: CDR1 SGHDN, CDR2 FVKESK. There are 16 residues in the CDR3. The CDR3 reads CASSQDPGQANYGYTF. The CDR3 region has the DNA TGTGCCAGCAGCCAAGACCCCGGACAAGCTAACTATGGCTACACCTTC.

The chain carries TRBV5-1 and TRBJ2-7; 7 bases fit TRBD1. Germline lookup yields CDR1 SGHRS and CDR2 YFSETQ. V gave up 1 base and J gave up 3 bases; unmatched junction bases: 7. The CDR3 length is 15 residues. CDR3 bases: TGCGCCAGCAGCTTGAGACAGGGTCGCTACTACGAGCAGTACTTC. Amino acid sequence: CASSLRQGRYYEQYF.

The chain couples TRBV18 to TRBJ1-1; D is ambiguous. The CDR3 contains 15 residues. The V end lost 0 bases, the J end lost 1 base, and 9 bases lay between the germline ends. CDR1 and CDR2 (germline): KGHSH, LQKENI. The CDR3 DNA is TGTGCCAGCTCACCACCGTCATCCAGGAACACTGAAGCTTTCTTT. Protein product: CASSPPSSRNTEAFF.

The rearrangement links TRBV7-2 to TRBJ2-3; weak D call: TRBD1 (6 bases). V lost 3 bases, J lost 6 bases, and 13 bases lay in between. CDR1 and CDR2 from the germline V gene are SGHTA and FQGNSA. CDR3 length equals 14 residues. CDR3 DNA: TGTGCCAGCAGCTTCGGGACAATCGGGGATACGCAGTATTTT. It codes for CASSFGTIGDTQYF.

The chain has TRBV2 and TRBJ1-5; the D is unclear. V shed 4 bases and J shed 0 bases, with 7 bases lying between them. CDR3 length: 14 amino acids. The germline gives CDR1 SNHLY, CDR2 FYNNEI. CDR3 DNA sequence: TGTGCCAGCAGTGTAGACAATAGCAATCAGCCCCAGCATTTT. This codes for CASSVDNSNQPQHF. The variable domain in full, completed from reference TRBV2 and TRBJ1-5, reads EPEVTQTPSHQVTQMGQEVILRCVPISNHLYFYWYRQILGQKVEFLVSFYNNEISEKSEIFDDQFSVERPDGSNFTLKIRSTKLEDSAMYFCASSVDNSNQPQHFGDGTRLSIL.